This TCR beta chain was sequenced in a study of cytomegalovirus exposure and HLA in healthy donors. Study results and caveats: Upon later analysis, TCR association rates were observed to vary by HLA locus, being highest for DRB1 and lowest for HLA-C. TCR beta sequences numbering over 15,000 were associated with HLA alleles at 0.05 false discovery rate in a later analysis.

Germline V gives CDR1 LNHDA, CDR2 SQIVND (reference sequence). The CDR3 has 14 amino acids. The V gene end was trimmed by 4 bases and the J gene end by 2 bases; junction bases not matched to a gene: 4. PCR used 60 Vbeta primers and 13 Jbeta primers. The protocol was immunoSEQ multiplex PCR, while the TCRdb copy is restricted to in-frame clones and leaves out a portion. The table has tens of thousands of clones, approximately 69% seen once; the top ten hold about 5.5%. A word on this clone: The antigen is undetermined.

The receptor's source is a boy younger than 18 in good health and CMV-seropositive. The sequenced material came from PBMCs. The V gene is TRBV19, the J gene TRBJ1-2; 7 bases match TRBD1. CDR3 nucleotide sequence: TGTGCCAGTAGTAGAGGACAGGTCAACTATGGCTACACCTTC. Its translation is CASSRGQVNYGYTF.